This T cell receptor (beta chain) was identified during a study of blood T cell repertoires in COVID-19. Study in general: The United States, Italy and Spain provided the acute and convalescent COVID-19 samples.

From germline, CDR1 is SNHLY and CDR2 FYNNEI. This CDR3 contains 17 residues. The J segment lost 9 bases and the V segment lost 5 bases, leaving 17 bases of the junction unmatched. Per the authors' pipeline: Estimates of nucleated cell counts were drawn from the amplification of reference gene primers. Only in-frame clones appear in the TCRdb table, and some are missing; sequencing was by immunoSEQ multiplex PCR. V and J calls and clone size are copied from that table; D and trimming were computed from the DNA. In the table there are 150,000 to 200,000 clones, roughly nine tenths of which are singletons.

Sequences were obtained from peripheral blood. The receptor comes from a man between 18 and 35 years old who had recovered from COVID-19. The chain uses TRBV2 and TRBJ1-5, with 9 bases aligning to TRBD1. The DNA for the CDR3 is TGTGCCAGCAGTTATAACAGGGGGCCGCAAGGAGAACGGCCCCAGCATTTT. Amino acids: CASSYNRGPQGERPQHF.